This TCR beta chain was obtained from a study of identical twins (dated by TCRdb to between 2015 and 2016). Background for the entire study: TCR alpha and beta repertoires from monozygotic twins, unrelated adults of various ages and cord blood were deep-sequenced to test whether fetal clonotypes persist. To rule out contamination, replicate twin experiments were performed at different times with different library preparation protocols. Points the paper makes about the study in general: Fewer insertions were carried by abundant cord blood beta clonotypes, a similar but weaker trend appeared in young adult naive repertoires, and no such trend appeared in memory repertoires. Compared with coincidental sharing between unrelated individuals, out-of-frame TCR alpha sequences shared between twins had an excess of sequences with low generation probability. Conclusions relied on cross-sectional statistical analysis, since the same donors could not be followed over many years. In beta out-of-frame sequences, excess twin sharing was weaker, because having fewer shared sequences lowered the signal-to-noise ratio. Recombination models systematically underestimated out-of-frame TCR alpha sharing in monozygotic twins but agreed with sharing between unrelated individuals. Invariant T cells such as MAIT and iNKT could partly confound zero-insertion analyses, though diverse VJ usage argued against this for most clonotypes.

Every donor was a healthy Caucasian. The twin cohort comprised three pairs of female monozygotic twins, all aged about 18 to 29 years. Positive isolation kits from Invitrogen were used to isolate CD4+ and CD8+ T cell populations. Receptor libraries were prepared by 5' RACE. This sample was sequenced with an Illumina HiSeq 2000. A universal primer binding site was introduced by template switching, and a unique molecular identifier was present in the final cDNA, enabling accurate counting of TCR cDNA molecules. First-strand cDNA for TCR alpha and beta chains was synthesized from specific primers in the conserved constant-segment region. Each cDNA library was double barcoded, with a SMART-Mk sample barcode plus Illumina barcodes, to control for contamination. TruSeq adapter sequences and Illumina sample barcodes were added in two successive PCR steps. TCR alpha and beta cDNA libraries were sequenced on the Illumina HiSeq platform with custom primers. In the original analysis: Raw reads were processed with MiGEC to extract unique molecular identifiers, and MiXCR was used to determine CDR3 positions. For each individual, recombination models were inferred using an EM algorithm with the repgenHMM and IGoR tools. Shared clonotype analysis was performed with the tcR package in R, normalizing sharing by the product of cloneset sizes. Out-of-frame nonproductive sequences were analyzed to study raw recombination free of thymic and clonal selection effects. TCRdb reanalyzed the raw reads on its own, using fastp at Q25 for trimming and MiXCR for clone calling, and kept in-frame beta chains. Rows matching on CDR3 protein sequence are summarized as one entry with the most common DNA and genes. These V and J calls derive from TCRdb rather than the authors' analysis. This sample has 540,000 or so distinct CDR3 sequences in its table, and around 22% of those were observed once. The top ten constitute approximately 0.49% of the sample.

CDR1 and CDR2 (SQVTM, ANQGSEA) derive from the germline V gene. Measured from the cysteine to the phenylalanine, the CDR3 is 13 residues long. The sequence is cut down to CDR3 DNA, 39 bases in frame from base 1. Trimming takes 4 bases from V and 8 bases from J, and the germline ends sit 17 bases apart. This clonotype was observed a few times. Its binding antigen is unknown. Base qualities were left out, and no much larger clone turns up one base away. This sample was shared with a second study, whose subject was yellow fever vaccine responses in identical twins. Looking at the second paper: The authors reported that the T cell response to vaccination in identical twins appeared partly convergent and partly personalized. The study precisely tracked vaccine-responding T cell clones in identical twins.

The specimen sequenced was CD4+ T cells sorted from blood. Recombination joined TRBV29-1 with TRBJ1-1; perhaps TRBD1 is the D gene, with 6 bases matching. The sequence derives from a woman aged 18-29 years in good health. The sequenced DNA: TGCAGCGTTGCCCGGACAGCCGGCACCGAAGCTTTCTTT. Its translation reads: CSVARTAGTEAFF.